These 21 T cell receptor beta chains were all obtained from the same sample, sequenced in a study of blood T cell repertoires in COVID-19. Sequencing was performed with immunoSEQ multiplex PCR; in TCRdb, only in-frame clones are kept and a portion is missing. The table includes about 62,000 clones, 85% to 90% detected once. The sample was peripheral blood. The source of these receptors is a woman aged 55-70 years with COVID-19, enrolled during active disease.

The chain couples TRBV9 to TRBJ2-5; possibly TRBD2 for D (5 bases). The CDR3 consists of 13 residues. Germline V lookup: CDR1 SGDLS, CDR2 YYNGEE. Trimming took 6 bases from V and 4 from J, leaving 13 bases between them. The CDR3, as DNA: TGTGCCAGCAATCGGCTAGCCGCAGAGACCCAGTACTTC. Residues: CASNRLAAETQYF.

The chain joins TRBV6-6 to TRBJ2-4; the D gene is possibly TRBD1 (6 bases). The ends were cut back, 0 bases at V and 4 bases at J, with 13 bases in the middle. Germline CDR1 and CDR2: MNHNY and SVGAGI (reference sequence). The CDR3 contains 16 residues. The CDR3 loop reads CASSYSRVGAKNIQYF. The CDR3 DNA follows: TGTGCCAGCAGTTACTCGAGAGTGGGGGCTAAAAACATTCAGTACTTC.

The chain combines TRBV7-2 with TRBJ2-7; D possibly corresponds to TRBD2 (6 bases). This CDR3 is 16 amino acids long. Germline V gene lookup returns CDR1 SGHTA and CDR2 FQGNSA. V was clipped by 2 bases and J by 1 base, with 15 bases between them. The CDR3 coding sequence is TGTGCCAGCAGCTTAAACGGGGACGGAGGGTCCTACGAGCAGTACTTC. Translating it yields CASSLNGDGGSYEQYF. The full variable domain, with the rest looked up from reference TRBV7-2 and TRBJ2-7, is GAGVSQSPSNKVTEKGKDVELRCDPISGHTALYWYRQSLGQGLEFLIYFQGNSAPDKSGLPSDRFSAERTGGSVSTLTIQRTQQEDSAVYLCASSLNGDGGSYEQYFGPGTRLTVT.

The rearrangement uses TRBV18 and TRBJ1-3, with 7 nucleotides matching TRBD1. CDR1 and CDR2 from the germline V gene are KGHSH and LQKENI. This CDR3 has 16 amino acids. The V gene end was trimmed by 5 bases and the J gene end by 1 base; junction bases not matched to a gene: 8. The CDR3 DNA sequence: TGTGCCAGCTCATCACTTCAGGGGGGATCTGGAAACACCATATATTTT. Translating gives CASSSLQGGSGNTIYF. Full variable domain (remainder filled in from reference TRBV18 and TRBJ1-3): NAGVMQNPRHLVRRRGQEARLRCSPMKGHSHVYWYRQLPEEGLKFMVYLQKENIIDESGMPKERFSAEFPKEGPSILRIQQVVRGDSAAYFCASSSLQGGSGNTIYFGEGSWLTVV.

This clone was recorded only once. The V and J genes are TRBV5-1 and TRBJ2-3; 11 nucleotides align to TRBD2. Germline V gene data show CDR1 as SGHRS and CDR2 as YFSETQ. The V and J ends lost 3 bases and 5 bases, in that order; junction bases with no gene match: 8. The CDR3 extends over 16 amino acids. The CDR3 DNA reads TGCGCCAGCAGCTCTAGACTAGCGGGACGGGTAGATACGCAGTATTTT. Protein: CASSSRLAGRVDTQYF. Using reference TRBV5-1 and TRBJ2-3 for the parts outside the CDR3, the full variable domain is KAGVTQTPRYLIKTRGQQVTLSCSPISGHRSVSWYQQTPGQGLQFLFEYFSETQRNKGNFPGRFSGRQFSNSRSEMNVSTLELGDSALYLCASSSRLAGRVDTQYFGPGTRLTVL.

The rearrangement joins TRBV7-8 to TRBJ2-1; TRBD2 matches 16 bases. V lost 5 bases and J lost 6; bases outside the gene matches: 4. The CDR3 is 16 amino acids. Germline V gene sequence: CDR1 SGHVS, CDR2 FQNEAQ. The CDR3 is CASSPGLAGGFNEQFF. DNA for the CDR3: TGTGCCAGCAGCCCGGGACTAGCGGGAGGGTTCAATGAGCAGTTCTTC.

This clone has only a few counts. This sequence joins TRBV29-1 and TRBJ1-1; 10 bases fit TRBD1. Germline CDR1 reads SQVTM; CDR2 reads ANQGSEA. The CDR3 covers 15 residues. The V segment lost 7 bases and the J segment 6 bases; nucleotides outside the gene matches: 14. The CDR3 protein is CSAPGQGWFDSEAFF. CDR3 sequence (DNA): TGCAGCGCCCCGGGACAGGGGTGGTTTGACTCTGAAGCTTTCTTT. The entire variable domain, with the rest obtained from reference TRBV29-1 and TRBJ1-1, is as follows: SAVISQKPSRDICQRGTSLTIQCQVDSQVTMMFWYRQQPGQSLTLIATANQGSEATYESGFVIDKFPISRPNLTFSTLTVSNMSPEDSSIYLCSAPGQGWFDSEAFFGQGTRLTVV.

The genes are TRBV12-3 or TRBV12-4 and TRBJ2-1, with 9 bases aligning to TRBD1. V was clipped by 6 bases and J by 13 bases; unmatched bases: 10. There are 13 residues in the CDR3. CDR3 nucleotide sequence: TGTGCCAGCAGGCGAACCGGGACAGGGTCACAGTTCTTC. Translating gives CASRRTGTGSQFF.

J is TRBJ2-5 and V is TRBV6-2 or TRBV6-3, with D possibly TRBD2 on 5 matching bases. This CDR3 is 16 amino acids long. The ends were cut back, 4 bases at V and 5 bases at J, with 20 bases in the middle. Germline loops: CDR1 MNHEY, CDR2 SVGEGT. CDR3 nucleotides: TGTGCCAGCAGTTTCGTAGCGTCCCAGAGGTGGGAGACCCAGTACTTC. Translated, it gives CASSFVASQRWETQYF.

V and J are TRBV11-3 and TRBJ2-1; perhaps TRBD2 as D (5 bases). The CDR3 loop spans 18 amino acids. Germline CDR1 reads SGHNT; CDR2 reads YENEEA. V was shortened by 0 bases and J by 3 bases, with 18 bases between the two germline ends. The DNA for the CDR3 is TGTGCCAGCAGCTTAGATCGAGGACTCGTAGGAGGCTACAATGAGCAGTTCTTC. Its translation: CASSLDRGLVGGYNEQFF.

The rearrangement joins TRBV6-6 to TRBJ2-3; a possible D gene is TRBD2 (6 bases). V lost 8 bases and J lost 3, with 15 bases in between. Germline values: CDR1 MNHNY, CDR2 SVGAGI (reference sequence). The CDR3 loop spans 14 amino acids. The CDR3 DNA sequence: TGTGCCAGCTCCCCTAGCGCCTTAACAGATACGCAGTATTTT. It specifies CASSPSALTDTQYF.

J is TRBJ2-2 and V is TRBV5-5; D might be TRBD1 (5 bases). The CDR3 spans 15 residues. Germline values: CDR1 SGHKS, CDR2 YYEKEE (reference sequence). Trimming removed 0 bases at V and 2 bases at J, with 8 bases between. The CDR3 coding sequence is TGTGCCAGCAGCTTGGGTCAGGGTAACACCGGGGAGCTGTTTTTT. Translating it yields CASSLGQGNTGELFF.

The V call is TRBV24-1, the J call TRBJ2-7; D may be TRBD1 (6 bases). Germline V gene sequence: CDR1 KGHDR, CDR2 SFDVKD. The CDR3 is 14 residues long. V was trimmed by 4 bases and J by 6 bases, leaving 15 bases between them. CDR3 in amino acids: CATSEHRDKSEQYF. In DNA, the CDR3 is TGTGCCACCAGTGAGCACAGGGACAAAAGCGAGCAGTACTTC.

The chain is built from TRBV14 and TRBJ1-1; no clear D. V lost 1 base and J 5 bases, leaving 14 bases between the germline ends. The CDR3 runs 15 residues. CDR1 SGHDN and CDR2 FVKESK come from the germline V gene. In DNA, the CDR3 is TGTGCCAGCAGCCAAGGTCGGGGAAGAGGAACTGAAGCTTTCTTT. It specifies CASSQGRGRGTEAFF.

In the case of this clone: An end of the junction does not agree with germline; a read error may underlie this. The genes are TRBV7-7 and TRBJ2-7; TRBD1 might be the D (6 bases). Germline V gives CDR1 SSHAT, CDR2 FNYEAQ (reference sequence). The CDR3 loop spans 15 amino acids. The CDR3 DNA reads TGTGCTAGCAGCCGATATCAGGGGTCGAGCTACGAGCAGTACTTC. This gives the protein CASSRYQGSSYEQYF.

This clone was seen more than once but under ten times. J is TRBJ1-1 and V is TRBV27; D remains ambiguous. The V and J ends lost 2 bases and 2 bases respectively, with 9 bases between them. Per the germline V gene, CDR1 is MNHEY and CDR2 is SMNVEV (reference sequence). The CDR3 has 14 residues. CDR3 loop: CASSLGASNTEAFF. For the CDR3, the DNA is TGTGCCAGCAGTTTAGGAGCCAGTAACACTGAAGCTTTCTTT.

As DNA, the CDR3 is TGCAGCGTTAGGACTAGCGGAGGTACGCAGTATTTT. Its protein is CSVRTSGGTQYF. V is TRBV29-1 and J is TRBJ2-3; 10 bases match TRBD2. This CDR3 region has 12 residues. Unmatched junction bases numbered 4, after V lost 5 bases and J lost 8 bases. Germline CDR1 reads SQVTM; CDR2 reads ANQGSEA.

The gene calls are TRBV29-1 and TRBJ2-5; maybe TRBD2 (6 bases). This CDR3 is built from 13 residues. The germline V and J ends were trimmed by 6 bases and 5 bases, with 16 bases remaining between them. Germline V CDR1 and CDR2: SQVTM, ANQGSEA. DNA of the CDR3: TGCAGCGTAGGGCTTCTAGGAGGGGAGACCCAGTACTTC. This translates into CSVGLLGGETQYF.

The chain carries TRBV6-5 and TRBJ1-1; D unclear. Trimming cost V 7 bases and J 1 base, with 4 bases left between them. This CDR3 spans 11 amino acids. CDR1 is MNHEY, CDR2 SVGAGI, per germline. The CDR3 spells CASTRNTEAFF. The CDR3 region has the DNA TGTGCCAGCACGAGGAACACTGAAGCTTTCTTT.

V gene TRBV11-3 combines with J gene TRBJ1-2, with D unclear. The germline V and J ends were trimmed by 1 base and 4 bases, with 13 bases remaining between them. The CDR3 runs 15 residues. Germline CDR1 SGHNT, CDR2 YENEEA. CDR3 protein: CASSLVSSSAYGYTF. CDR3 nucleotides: TGTGCCAGCAGCTTAGTGAGCTCGTCCGCCTATGGCTACACCTTC.

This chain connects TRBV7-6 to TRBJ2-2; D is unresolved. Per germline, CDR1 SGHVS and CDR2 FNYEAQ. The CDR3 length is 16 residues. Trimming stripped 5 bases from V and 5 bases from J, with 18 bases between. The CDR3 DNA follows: TGTGCCAGCAGCCTTTCCCGCTGGGTCAGGACCGGGGAGCTGTTTTTT. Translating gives CASSLSRWVRTGELFF.